Listed here is a single TCR beta chain. The data are from a study of T cell changes during pregnancy in multiple sclerosis. Sequencing used immunoSEQ multiplex PCR; TCRdb keeps in-frame clones, though not all of them. In the table there are about 42,000 clones, about 85% of which are singletons. V was clipped by 1 base and J by 4 bases, with 11 bases between them. CDR3 length: 15 amino acids. Germline lookup yields CDR1 MGHDK and CDR2 SYGVNS. The chain carries TRBV25-1 and TRBJ1-5, with D uncertain. This TCR came from a female donor with multiple sclerosis, enrolled in a pregnancy study. The source was CD4+ T cells from peripheral blood mononuclear cells, collected before pregnancy. CDR3 bases: TGTGCCAGCAGTGAATTCAAGGGAGAGAATCAGCCCCAGCATTTT. Translated: CASSEFKGENQPQHF.